The 21 T cell receptor beta chains below come from one sample, sequenced in a study of T cells in Graves' hyperthyroidism and ophthalmopathy. Amplification of TCR beta CDR3 regions used RNA as the template. The HTBI primer set served for first-round RT-PCR of the TCR CDR3. Each CDR3 protein gets one entry after TCRdb re-called the multiplex PCR reads with MiXCR. Altogether 250,000 to 350,000 distinct CDR3 sequences are present, more than 15% being singletons, with the ten largest covering approximately 60%. Source material: blood. The source is a woman aged 55-70 years with Graves' ophthalmopathy.

The rearrangement links TRBV28 to TRBJ2-1, with 7 nucleotides matching TRBD1. Per germline, CDR1 MDHEN and CDR2 SYDVKM. The CDR3 is made up of 16 amino acids. V was pared by 4 bases and J by 0 bases, with 6 bases of the junction left unmatched. The CDR3 DNA reads as TGTGCCAGCAGTTGGGACAGCGAGACCTCCTACAATGAGCAGTTCTTC. This translates into CASSWDSETSYNEQFF. The full variable domain, its missing parts supplied by reference TRBV28 and TRBJ2-1, is DVKVTQSSRYLVKRTGEKVFLECVQDMDHENMFWYRQDPGLGLRLIYFSYDVKMKEKGDIPEGYSVSREKKERFSLILESASTNQTSMYLCASSWDSETSYNEQFFGPGTRLTVL.

About this clonotype itself: A read error may explain this, as a much larger clone is one base away. The genes are TRBV20-1 and TRBJ1-4, with D possibly matching TRBD1 (6 bases). Per germline, CDR1 DFQATT and CDR2 SNEGSKA (reference sequence). This CDR3 is built from 14 residues. V lost 5 bases, J lost 8 bases, and 18 bases lay in between. CDR3: CSAPIGGGREKLFF. CDR3 in DNA: TGCAGTGCTCCTATCGGCGGGGGCAGGGAAAAACTGTTTTTT.

This clonotype showed up just a few times. The chain links TRBV30 to TRBJ2-5; 8 bases align to TRBD2. CDR3 length equals 14 residues. The germline V gene encodes CDR1 GTSNPN and CDR2 SVGIG (reference sequence). V dropped 0 bases and J dropped 7; count of bases not matched to a gene: 7. In DNA, the CDR3 is TGTGCCTGGAGTGTAGGGACTAGATGGGGGACCCAGTACTTC. The encoded protein is CAWSVGTRWGTQYF.

This clonotype was seen more than once but under ten times. The genes are TRBV28 and TRBJ2-3; D unresolved. Germline V gene sequence: CDR1 MDHEN, CDR2 SYDVKM. Trimming removed 4 bases at V and 7 bases at J, with 12 bases between. CDR3 length: 13 residues. CDR3: CASSSDLINTQYF. Written as DNA, the CDR3 is TGTGCCAGCAGTTCTGATCTTATAAATACGCAGTATTTT.

The chain uses TRBV12-3 or TRBV12-4 and TRBJ2-3; the D call may be TRBD1 or TRBD2 (7 bases each). V was trimmed by 6 bases and J by 4 bases, leaving 17 bases between them. The CDR3 spans 15 residues. CDR3 sequence (DNA): TGTGCCAGCAGCCCAACCTCAGGGGGGGCAGATACGCAGTATTTT. This sequence encodes CASSPTSGGADTQYF.

This clonotype has at least ten counts. The chain carries TRBV28 and TRBJ1-5, with a weak D call TRBD1 (6 bases). In germline, CDR1 is MDHEN, CDR2 SYDVKM. The CDR3 consists of 13 residues. Trimming stripped 3 bases from V and 6 bases from J, with 9 bases between. The CDR3 bases are TGTGCCAGCAGTTTGAGGGGGGGTCAGCCCCAGCATTTT. Protein: CASSLRGGQPQHF.

This clonotype has at least ten counts. The chain employs TRBV5-1 and TRBJ1-2; 10 positions match TRBD1. The CDR3 is made up of 16 amino acids. The ends lost 1 base at V and 8 bases at J; junction bases unmatched: 11. Germline lookup yields CDR1 SGHRS and CDR2 YFSETQ. CDR3 loop: CASSLMGDRGIGGYTF. The CDR3 nucleotides read TGCGCCAGCAGCTTGATGGGGGACAGGGGAATTGGAGGCTACACCTTC.

This clonotype was seen a handful of times. The chain links TRBV6-2 or TRBV6-3 to TRBJ2-3; tentatively, D is TRBD2 (5 bases). Between the trimmed V and J ends, which lost 6 bases and 4 bases, there was a span of 14 bases. This CDR3 comprises 14 residues. Germline CDR1 MNHEY, CDR2 SVGEGT. CDR3: CASRRTGMADTQYF. DNA for the CDR3: TGTGCCAGCAGACGGACGGGGATGGCAGATACGCAGTATTTT.

The rearrangement links TRBV12-3 or TRBV12-4 to TRBJ1-1; D call uncertain. V gave up 4 bases and J gave up 1 base, with 13 bases separating them. This CDR3 is built from 15 residues. CDR3 protein: CASSSALTPNTEAFF. The DNA of the CDR3 is TGTGCCAGCAGTTCGGCCCTTACCCCGAACACTGAAGCTTTCTTT.

This sequence joins TRBV9 and TRBJ1-5; TRBD1 is a possible D gene (5 bases). CDR3 length: 14 residues. The V and J ends lost 4 bases and 8 bases respectively, with 16 bases between them. Germline CDR1 and CDR2: SGDLS and YYNGEE. The CDR3 DNA reads as TGTGCCAGCAGCTCGCGGGGGGGGACGGAGCCCCAGCATTTT. Residues: CASSSRGGTEPQHF.

This clonotype has a count of ten or more. J is TRBJ2-2 and V is TRBV20-1; 9 nucleotides line up with TRBD2. CDR1 and CDR2 (germline): DFQATT, SNEGSKA (reference sequence). The CDR3 is 15 amino acids. The trim removed 1 base at V and 4 bases at J, leaving 4 bases unmatched. CDR3 region: CSARAGTSPTGELFF. The CDR3 DNA follows: TGCAGTGCTAGAGCCGGGACTAGCCCCACCGGGGAGCTGTTTTTT.

This clonotype was picked up many times. The chain employs TRBV6-1 and TRBJ2-1, with D tentatively TRBD2 (6 bases). This CDR3 contains 14 residues. The germline CDR1 and CDR2 sequences are MNHNS and SASEGT. V was trimmed by 6 bases and J by 8 bases, leaving 17 bases between them. CDR3 nucleotides: TGTGCCAGCAGGGCCGGTAGGGCTAGCGATGAGCAGTTCTTC. Protein product: CASRAGRASDEQFF.

CDR3 region: CSVAEGTRETQYF. The CDR3 coding sequence is TGCAGCGTTGCTGAGGGGACGCGCGAGACCCAGTACTTC. The rearrangement joins TRBV29-1 to TRBJ2-5; D assignment may be TRBD1 or TRBD2 (5 bases each). Germline V gives CDR1 SQVTM, CDR2 ANQGSEA. The CDR3 runs 13 residues. Trimming cost V 4 bases and J 5 bases, with 14 bases left between them.

This clonotype has only a few counts. J is TRBJ1-2 and V is TRBV4-3; TRBD1 agrees at 8 bases. This CDR3 spans 16 amino acids. Germline V gene lookup returns CDR1 LGHNA and CDR2 YSLEER. The V and J ends lost 1 base and 8 bases, in that order; junction bases with no gene match: 12. For the CDR3, the DNA is TGCGCCAGCAGCCAAGGTTACGGGACAGGAAATCGGGGCTACACCTTC. Translation gives CASSQGYGTGNRGYTF.

This clonotype was seen repeatedly, ten times or more. The CDR3 loop is CASSLRGRVTQYF. In DNA, the CDR3 is TGTGCCAGCAGTTTAAGGGGGCGGGTCACGCAGTATTTT. The rearrangement joins TRBV12-3 or TRBV12-4 to TRBJ2-3; 7 nucleotides align to TRBD1. The length of the CDR3 is 13 residues. V was clipped by 2 bases and J by 9 bases; unmatched bases: 5.

About this clonotype itself: This may stem from a read error, because a much larger clone lies one nucleotide away. The rearrangement joins TRBV18 to TRBJ2-7, with D possibly being TRBD1 (5 bases). The CDR3 runs 15 residues. Germline assignment: CDR1 KGHSH and CDR2 LQKENI. The germline V and J ends were trimmed by 0 bases and 9 bases, with 18 bases remaining between them. As DNA, the CDR3 is TGTGCCAGCTCACCACCTTCAGGGAAGGGTCGCGGGCAGTACTTC. The encoded protein is CASSPPSGKGRGQYF.

This clonotype was counted a few times. This chain links TRBV29-1 with TRBJ2-7, with 10 bases identical to TRBD1. CDR3 length equals 15 residues. After removal of 5 bases from V and 7 bases from J, the junction contained 14 bases not matched to a gene. Looked up from germline, CDR1 is SQVTM and CDR2 is ANQGSEA. CDR3 DNA: TGCAGCGTTAGGGGCCTGGGACAGGGGTTTGGGGAGCAGTACTTC. It encodes CSVRGLGQGFGEQYF.

In this sample, this clonotype turned up many times. The V gene is TRBV11-2, the J gene TRBJ2-1; D unresolved. Germline V gene data show CDR1 as SGHAT and CDR2 as FQNNGV. The CDR3 runs to 17 residues. The V and J ends lost 3 bases and 4 bases respectively, with 19 bases between them. The CDR3 sequence: CASSFPPIIVSYNEQFF. CDR3 DNA: TGTGCCAGCAGCTTTCCGCCTATCATCGTTTCGTACAATGAGCAGTTCTTC.

This clonotype was seen at least ten times. DNA for the CDR3: TGCAGTGCTAGATGGACTAGCGGGAGTTCGAGGGTGAAGCAGTACTTC. Its protein product is CSARWTSGSSRVKQYF. The chain has TRBV20-1 and TRBJ2-7; TRBD2 aligns across 13 bases. Germline CDR1 and CDR2: DFQATT and SNEGSKA (reference sequence). This CDR3 comprises 16 residues. V dropped 2 bases and J dropped 8; count of bases not matched to a gene: 12.

The chain recombines TRBV12-3 or TRBV12-4 with TRBJ2-2, with TRBD2 as a possible D gene (6 bases). The germline V and J ends were trimmed by 5 bases and 4 bases, with 14 bases remaining between them. The CDR3 contains 15 residues. In DNA form, the CDR3 reads TGTGCCAGCAGTCAACTAGCCGGGTCCACCGGGGAGCTGTTTTTT. Residues: CASSQLAGSTGELFF.

The chain uses TRBV7-9 and TRBJ1-2, with D perhaps matching TRBD1 (5 bases). The CDR3 is made up of 14 amino acids. Germline V gene sequence: CDR1 SEHNR, CDR2 FQNEAQ (reference sequence). Trimming left V 2 bases short and J 7 bases short, with 14 bases between. CDR3 sequence reads: CASSLSGLTGGYTF. The CDR3 DNA reads as TGTGCCAGCAGCTTATCAGGGTTAACGGGTGGCTACACCTTC.